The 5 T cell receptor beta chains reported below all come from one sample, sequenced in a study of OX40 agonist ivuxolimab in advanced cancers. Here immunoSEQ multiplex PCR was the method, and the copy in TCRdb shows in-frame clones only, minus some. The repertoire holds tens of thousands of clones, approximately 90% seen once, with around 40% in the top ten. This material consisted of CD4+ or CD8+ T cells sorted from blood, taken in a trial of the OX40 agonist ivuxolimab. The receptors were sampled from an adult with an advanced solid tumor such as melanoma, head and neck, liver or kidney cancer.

CDR3 coding DNA: TGTGCCAGCAGTTTATCGGGGGGGATCTATGGCTACACCTTC. Protein product: CASSLSGGIYGYTF. The chain couples TRBV28 to TRBJ1-2, with a tentative D call TRBD1 (5 bases). CDR3 length: 14 amino acids. V was cut by 1 base and J by 4 bases, with 10 bases left in between. Looked up from germline, CDR1 is MDHEN and CDR2 is SYDVKM.

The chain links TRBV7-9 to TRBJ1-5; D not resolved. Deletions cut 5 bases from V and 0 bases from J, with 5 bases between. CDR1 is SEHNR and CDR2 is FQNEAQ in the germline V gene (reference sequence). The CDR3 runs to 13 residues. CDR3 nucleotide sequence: TGTGCCAGCAGCCTAAATAGCAATCAGCCCCAGCATTTT. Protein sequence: CASSLNSNQPQHF. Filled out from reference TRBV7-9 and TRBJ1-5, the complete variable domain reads DTGVSQNPRHKITKRGQNVTFRCDPISEHNRLYWYRQTLGQGPEFLTYFQNEAQLEKSRLLSDRFSAERPKGSFSTLEIQRTEQGDSAMYLCASSLNSNQPQHFGDGTRLSIL.

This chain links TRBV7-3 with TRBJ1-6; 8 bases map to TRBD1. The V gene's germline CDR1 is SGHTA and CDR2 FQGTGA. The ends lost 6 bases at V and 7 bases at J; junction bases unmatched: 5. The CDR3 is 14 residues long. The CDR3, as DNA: TGTGCCAGCAGGGCAGGGGGCCTGAATTCACCCCTCCACTTT. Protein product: CASRAGGLNSPLHF.

The CDR3 DNA sequence: TGTGCCAGCAGTTTGGGGTTGGATCAGCCCCAGCATTTT. It is translated as CASSLGLDQPQHF. The chain recombines TRBV27 with TRBJ1-5; no clear D gene. Trimming stripped 3 bases from V and 5 bases from J, with 8 bases between. CDR1 and CDR2 from the germline V gene are MNHEY and SMNVEV (reference sequence). The CDR3 is 13 residues long.

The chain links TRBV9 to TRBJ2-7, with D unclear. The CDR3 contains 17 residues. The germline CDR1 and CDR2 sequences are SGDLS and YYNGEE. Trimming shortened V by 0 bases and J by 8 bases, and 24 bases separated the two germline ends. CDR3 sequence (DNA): TGTGCCAGCAGCGTAGAGGCTCTTGGCTCCGATGGAATAAAGCAGTACTTC. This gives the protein CASSVEALGSDGIKQYF.